The table lists the clone carrying this T cell receptor (beta chain) with many counts. Antigen: not known. This record comes from a study of T cell repertoires in cytomegalovirus infection. In the study overall: Matching HLA type and CMV infection were both indicated by public TCR beta signatures.

TCRdb fed the reads into MiXCR, producing one record per CDR3 protein. The top ten clones hold 12% of a sample with roughly 310,000 distinct CDR3 sequences, 15% to 20% of them seen once. Findings and caveats of the study: Ex vivo responses were dominated by HLA-C-restricted CMV-specific TCR beta clonotypes.

The specimen was PBMCs. This clonotype was obtained from a human donor in good health (CMV status not recorded). Some clones in this sample may be carry-over from other donors' samples.

CDR3 bases: TGTGCCAGCAGCGGACGATCCGGGACAGGGCATGGGGGTGAGCAGTTCTTC. It encodes CASSGRSGTGHGGEQFF. The gene calls are TRBV7-2 and TRBJ2-1, with 9 bases aligning to TRBD1. The CDR3 extends over 17 amino acids. The ends lost 5 bases at V and 9 bases at J; junction bases unmatched: 17. Germline V gives CDR1 SGHTA, CDR2 FQGNSA.